Each of the 28 T cell receptor beta chains below was sequenced from the same sample in a study of T cell changes during pregnancy in multiple sclerosis (dated by TCRdb to the late 2010s). The method behind the library was the immunoSEQ multiplex PCR assay. TCRdb mirrors the immuneACCESS table, restricted to in-frame sequences. Some clones are absent from its copies; in checked studies, under half trace to an unresolved V gene, and the reason for the others is unknown. For this sample the table gives 20,000 to 25,000 clones, of which under 95% were detected only once. The top ten clones comprise roughly 0.7% of the sample. The sample was CD4+ T cells from peripheral blood mononuclear cells, taken in the third trimester of pregnancy. The receptor source for this set is a female donor with multiple sclerosis, enrolled in a pregnancy study.

This rearrangement joins TRBV4-1 to TRBJ1-2; possibly TRBD1 for D (5 bases). Trimming removed 4 bases from V and 7 bases from J, with 19 bases in between. Germline values: CDR1 MGHRA, CDR2 YSYEKL. The CDR3 has 15 residues. The CDR3 loop reads CASSRMRGSGSGYTF. The CDR3 nucleotides are TGCGCCAGCAGCCGGATGCGGGGGAGCGGGAGTGGCTACACCTTC.

This clone ranks as medium-sized. The chain employs TRBV11-2 and TRBJ2-2, with D possibly being TRBD1 (6 bases). V dropped 5 bases and J dropped 0 bases, with 10 bases sitting between them. CDR1 and CDR2 (germline): SGHAT, FQNNGV. This CDR3 has 15 residues. CDR3 protein: CASSKRGTNTGELFF. In nucleotides, the CDR3 is TGTGCCAGCAGCAAGAGGGGGACGAACACCGGGGAGCTGTTTTTT.

This chain uses TRBV10-2 with TRBJ1-2; D may be TRBD1 (5 bases). The V end lost 0 bases, the J end lost 2 bases, and 16 bases lay between the germline ends. This CDR3 is 17 amino acids long. Germline V CDR1 and CDR2: WSHSY, SAAADI. The CDR3 loop is CASSESPFPRANYGYTF. In DNA form, the CDR3 reads TGCGCCAGCAGTGAGTCCCCCTTTCCCAGGGCGAACTATGGCTACACCTTC.

The V and J genes are TRBV2 and TRBJ1-1, with no clear D. Trimming cost V 0 bases and J 1 base, with 6 bases left between them. Looked up from germline, CDR1 is SNHLY and CDR2 is FYNNEI. The CDR3 has 14 residues. The CDR3, as DNA: TGTGCCAGCAGTGAAGCGGGAGGGAACACTGAAGCTTTCTTT. Protein sequence: CASSEAGGNTEAFF.

The table lists this clone with a few counts. Here the CDR3 reads CASSTPGQGGDTQYF. CDR3 bases: TGTGCCAGTAGTACTCCGGGACAGGGAGGAGATACGCAGTATTTT. V is TRBV19 and J is TRBJ2-3; 9 positions match TRBD1. The CDR3 runs 15 residues. The V gene end was trimmed by 4 bases and the J gene end by 5 bases; junction bases not matched to a gene: 7. Germline V gene sequence: CDR1 LNHDA, CDR2 SQIVND (reference sequence).

This rearrangement joins TRBV6-1 to TRBJ2-2, with D perhaps matching TRBD1 (6 bases). The CDR3 consists of 14 residues. V lost 10 bases and J lost 0, with 12 bases in between. Germline V gene sequence: CDR1 MNHNS, CDR2 SASEGT. The CDR3 protein is CATNRDSNTGELFF. The CDR3 DNA sequence: TGTGCCACCAACAGGGATTCGAACACCGGGGAGCTGTTTTTT.

In its sample, this clone was seen a few times. This rearrangement joins TRBV27 to TRBJ1-5; tentatively, D is TRBD1 (6 bases). The CDR3 has 13 residues. V was pared by 3 bases and J by 8 bases, with 11 bases between. Per the germline V gene, CDR1 is MNHEY and CDR2 is SMNVEV (reference sequence). The CDR3: CASSFGGTKPQHF. As DNA, the CDR3 is TGTGCCAGCAGTTTTGGTGGGACAAAGCCCCAGCATTTT.

The rearrangement joins TRBV2 to TRBJ2-1, with D perhaps TRBD1 (6 bases). Trimming stripped 8 bases from V and 1 base from J, with 9 bases between. The V gene's germline CDR1 is SNHLY and CDR2 FYNNEI. This CDR3 has 13 residues. The CDR3 bases are TGTGCCAGCCACAGGGCGTCCTACAATGAGCAGTTCTTC. Translated: CASHRASYNEQFF.

This chain joins TRBV6-5 and TRBJ1-2; D gene unclear. With 4 bases removed from V and 9 bases from J, the gap between germline ends came to 15 bases. The length of the CDR3 is 13 residues. In germline, CDR1 is MNHEY, CDR2 SVGAGI. The CDR3 sequence is CASSSQGGRSYTF. CDR3 DNA sequence: TGTGCCAGCAGTTCACAAGGAGGGAGGAGCTACACCTTC.

This sequence joins TRBV6-1 and TRBJ2-3; no clear D gene. Trimming took off 4 bases at V and 2 bases at J, with 4 bases between the two ends. The CDR3 has 12 amino acids. In germline, CDR1 is MNHNS, CDR2 SASEGT. This chain's CDR3 is CASSAYTDTQYF. The CDR3 DNA sequence: TGTGCCAGCAGTGCCTACACAGATACGCAGTATTTT.

This chain uses TRBV30 with TRBJ2-3, with TRBD2 matching over 7 bases. The germline V gene has CDR1 GTSNPN and CDR2 SVGIG (reference sequence). The ends lost 5 bases at V and 2 bases at J; junction bases unmatched: 7. This CDR3 spans 14 amino acids. The CDR3 coding sequence is TGTGCCTGGGGGAGCGGGGTGAACACAGATACGCAGTATTTT. This sequence encodes CAWGSGVNTDTQYF.

This chain links TRBV2 with TRBJ2-7; 8 bases align to TRBD2. This CDR3 contains 14 residues. Germline CDR1 reads SNHLY; CDR2 reads FYNNEI. V gave up 6 bases and J gave up 4 bases; unmatched junction bases: 8. The CDR3 region has the DNA TGTGCCAGCAGGGAGACTAGCGTGTCTTACGAGCAGTACTTC. This gives the protein CASRETSVSYEQYF.

This rearrangement joins TRBV28 to TRBJ2-7; the D gene is possibly TRBD2 (6 bases). The CDR3 totals 15 residues. V lost 2 bases, J lost 5 bases, and 16 bases lay in between. Germline CDR1 MDHEN, CDR2 SYDVKM. CDR3 loop: CASSLGRRAMNEQYF. The CDR3 nucleotides read TGTGCCAGCAGTTTAGGACGGAGGGCAATGAACGAGCAGTACTTC.

The V call is TRBV5-1, the J call TRBJ1-1; 12 bases line up with TRBD1. Losses at the gene ends were 4 bases for V and 1 base for J; bases not matched to a gene: 2. Germline CDR1 SGHRS, CDR2 YFSETQ. There are 15 residues in the CDR3. The CDR3 DNA follows: TGCGCCAGCAGCGGGACAGGGGGCCCGAACACTGAAGCTTTCTTT. It is translated as CASSGTGGPNTEAFF.

This chain connects TRBV11-3 to TRBJ1-1; D not resolved. Germline V CDR1 and CDR2: SGHNT, YENEEA. Trimming took 4 bases from V and 7 from J, leaving 13 bases between them. This CDR3 has 13 residues. The CDR3 DNA is TGTGCCAGCAGCTACGGCCCAAAGCGTGAAGCTTTCTTT. Translation gives CASSYGPKREAFF.

The chain employs TRBV5-4 and TRBJ1-1; D is ambiguous. This CDR3 contains 15 residues. Trimming took off 1 base at V and 2 bases at J, with 12 bases between the two ends. The V gene's germline CDR1 is SGHNT and CDR2 YYREEE (reference sequence). CDR3 amino acids: CASSLRVDSNTEAFF. The CDR3 nucleotides read TGTGCCAGCAGCTTGCGCGTGGACTCTAACACTGAAGCTTTCTTT.

This rearrangement joins TRBV18 to TRBJ1-2; 10 bases fit TRBD1. This CDR3 spans 15 amino acids. Germline-derived CDR1 and CDR2 are KGHSH and LQKENI. The V gene end was trimmed by 3 bases and the J gene end by 4 bases; junction bases not matched to a gene: 5. The CDR3 region is CASSPTGGASYGYTF. The CDR3 DNA reads as TGTGCCAGCTCACCGACAGGGGGCGCTTCCTATGGCTACACCTTC.

This chain uses TRBV18 with TRBJ2-2; TRBD2 aligns across 9 bases. The CDR3 is 16 residues long. The V and J ends lost 2 bases and 3 bases, in that order; junction bases with no gene match: 4. Germline CDR1 KGHSH, CDR2 LQKENI. The CDR3 DNA reads TGTGCCAGCTCACCAATAAGCGGGGGGCACACCGGGGAGCTGTTTTTT. Translating it yields CASSPISGGHTGELFF.

The chain combines TRBV7-2 with TRBJ2-7; TRBD2 matches at 9 bases. Germline V lookup: CDR1 SGHTA, CDR2 FQGNSA. This CDR3 contains 15 residues. V lost 3 bases and J lost 2; bases outside the gene matches: 5. The chain's CDR3 is CASSFTSGGPYEQYF. DNA of the CDR3: TGTGCCAGCAGCTTTACGAGCGGGGGGCCCTACGAGCAGTACTTC. Full variable domain (outside the CDR3, taken from reference TRBV7-2 and TRBJ2-7): GAGVSQSPSNKVTEKGKDVELRCDPISGHTALYWYRQSLGQGLEFLIYFQGNSAPDKSGLPSDRFSAERTGGSVSTLTIQRTQQEDSAVYLCASSFTSGGPYEQYFGPGTRLTVT.

The chain couples TRBV4-2 to TRBJ2-7, with D tentatively TRBD2 (7 bases). Germline-derived CDR1 and CDR2 are LGHNA and YNFKEQ. With 3 bases removed from V and 6 bases from J, the gap between germline ends came to 15 bases. This CDR3 contains 14 residues. The CDR3 reads CASSHRGGGGEQYF. The DNA for the CDR3 is TGTGCCAGCAGCCACCGGGGAGGGGGGGGCGAGCAGTACTTC.

The chain carries TRBV9 and TRBJ2-2, with D unclear. The germline CDR1 and CDR2 sequences are SGDLS and YYNGEE. CDR3 length: 15 amino acids. Trimming left V 0 bases short and J 7 bases short, with 13 bases between. The CDR3 coding sequence is TGTGCCAGCAGCGTAGTTGGCAGGTTTGACGGGGAGCTGTTTTTT. As protein: CASSVVGRFDGELFF.

For the CDR3, the DNA is TGTGCCAGCAGCTTGGGCGCCTCCTACGAGCAGTACTTC. It codes for CASSLGASYEQYF. The chain uses TRBV5-5 and TRBJ2-7, with no clear D. The CDR3 is 13 residues long. Germline V gene sequence: CDR1 SGHKS, CDR2 YYEKEE (reference sequence). V was cut by 0 bases and J by 0 bases, with 4 bases left in between.

The genes are TRBV2 and TRBJ2-3, with D perhaps TRBD1 (5 bases). Germline V gives CDR1 SNHLY, CDR2 FYNNEI. Trimming removed 3 bases at V and 6 bases at J, with 7 bases between. This CDR3 spans 12 amino acids. The CDR3, as DNA: TGTGCCAGCAGTGACAGGGCGGATACGCAGTATTTT. Protein: CASSDRADTQYF. The variable domain in full, with the rest retrieved from reference TRBV2 and TRBJ2-3, is EPEVTQTPSHQVTQMGQEVILRCVPISNHLYFYWYRQILGQKVEFLVSFYNNEISEKSEIFDDQFSVERPDGSNFTLKIRSTKLEDSAMYFCASSDRADTQYFGPGTRLTVL.

The chain combines TRBV7-9 with TRBJ2-7, with 7 positions matching TRBD2. The CDR3 consists of 16 residues. The germline CDR1 and CDR2 sequences are SEHNR and FQNEAQ (reference sequence). Trimming took 4 bases from V and 7 from J; bases not matched to a gene: 16. The CDR3 DNA is TGTGCCAGCAGCTCTACGGGTATGGGGAGGGTTTTAGAGCAGTACTTC. This codes for CASSSTGMGRVLEQYF.

The chain recombines TRBV5-6 with TRBJ2-5, with D possibly matching TRBD2 (6 bases). CDR3 length equals 17 residues. V dropped 0 bases and J dropped 2 bases, with 17 bases sitting between them. Germline CDR1 SGHDT, CDR2 YYEEEE. CDR3 residues: CASSLGGAGTLQETQYF. As DNA, the CDR3 is TGTGCCAGCAGCTTGGGGGGTGCGGGGACCCTGCAAGAGACCCAGTACTTC.

This clone was seen just once. V and J are TRBV10-3 and TRBJ2-7; 9 bases fit TRBD1. This CDR3 spans 15 amino acids. Germline CDR1 reads ENHRY; CDR2 reads SYGVKD. The ends lost 4 bases at V and 1 base at J; junction bases unmatched: 5. CDR3 nucleotide sequence: TGTGCCATCAGTGGGCCGGGACAGGGTTCCTACGAGCAGTACTTC. Its translation is CAISGPGQGSYEQYF.

V gene TRBV6-5 combines with J gene TRBJ2-1; 10 bases match TRBD2. J was trimmed by 3 bases and V by 5 bases; bases with no gene match: 4. CDR1 and CDR2 from the germline V gene are MNHEY and SVGAGI. The CDR3 extends over 15 amino acids. CDR3 sequence: CASSVIAGGYNEQFF. The CDR3 DNA reads as TGTGCCAGCAGTGTAATAGCGGGGGGCTACAATGAGCAGTTCTTC.

This chain joins TRBV2 and TRBJ1-1, with D possibly being TRBD1 (5 bases). This CDR3 contains 13 residues. Trimming removed 6 bases from V and 6 bases from J, with 14 bases in between. The germline gives CDR1 SNHLY, CDR2 FYNNEI. The CDR3 DNA reads TGTGCCAGCAGCAAAGACAGTATTCCTGAAGCTTTCTTT. Its translation: CASSKDSIPEAFF.